The 10 T cell receptor beta chains reported below all come from one sample, sequenced in a study of blood T cell repertoires in COVID-19. Libraries were prepared by immunoSEQ multiplex PCR; TCRdb keeps only in-frame clonotypes and omits some of them. The sample holds more than 85,000 clones; approximately 82% are singletons and the top ten take approximately 3.9%. The sample taken for sequencing was peripheral blood. All receptors come from an elderly woman with acute or convalescent COVID-19.

This clone has ten or more counts. This chain connects TRBV7-9 to TRBJ2-1, with TRBD1 as a possible D gene (6 bases). The V gene's germline CDR1 is SEHNR and CDR2 FQNEAQ (reference sequence). The V end lost 5 bases, the J end lost 4 bases, and 15 bases lay between the germline ends. This CDR3 has 15 amino acids. For the CDR3, the DNA is TGTGCCAGCAGCCTAAACAGGGAATGGTACAATGAGCAGTTCTTC. Its protein is CASSLNREWYNEQFF.

The V and J genes are TRBV18 and TRBJ2-3, with D unclear. The ends were cut back, 0 bases at V and 3 bases at J, with 13 bases in the middle. In germline, CDR1 is KGHSH, CDR2 LQKENI. This CDR3 has 16 residues. The CDR3 DNA follows: TGTGCCAGCTCACCACCAATCTCGCTAAAGACAGATACGCAGTATTTT. Translated: CASSPPISLKTDTQYF.

The rearrangement links TRBV4-1 to TRBJ1-5; the D is unclear. The germline gives CDR1 MGHRA, CDR2 YSYEKL. V lost 4 bases and J lost 1, with 8 bases in between. The CDR3 is made up of 14 amino acids. This chain's CDR3 is CASSLDTSNQPQHF. Here the CDR3 DNA reads TGCGCCAGCAGCCTCGACACAAGCAATCAGCCCCAGCATTTT.

The CDR3 region is CASSFGGEGHNEQFF. CDR3 bases: TGTGCCAGCAGCTTTGGGGGGGAGGGTCACAATGAGCAGTTCTTC. This rearrangement joins TRBV11-2 to TRBJ2-1; 7 positions agree with TRBD2. The CDR3 is 15 residues long. CDR1 and CDR2 from the germline V gene are SGHAT and FQNNGV. With 3 bases clipped from V and 5 bases from J, the junction kept 7 bases outside the gene matches.

The gene calls are TRBV27 and TRBJ1-5; 7 bases line up with TRBD1. Germline CDR1 and CDR2: MNHEY and SMNVEV (reference sequence). This CDR3 comprises 16 residues. V shed 3 bases, J shed 4 bases, and the junction held 9 bases outside the gene matches. The CDR3 here is CASSFNPTGLNQPQHF. The CDR3 region has the DNA TGTGCCAGCAGTTTTAATCCGACAGGGTTGAATCAGCCCCAGCATTTT.

The rearrangement joins TRBV29-1 to TRBJ2-7, with no clear D. Germline V gene lookup returns CDR1 SQVTM and CDR2 ANQGSEA. Between the trimmed V and J ends, which lost 5 bases and 2 bases, there was a span of 16 bases. The CDR3 extends over 14 amino acids. This CDR3 is CSVTPVENPYEQYF. Written as DNA, the CDR3 is TGCAGCGTTACCCCAGTGGAGAACCCCTACGAGCAGTACTTC.

The rearrangement uses TRBV6-4 and TRBJ1-3; 8 bases are a match to TRBD1. The V segment lost 7 bases and the J segment 2 bases; nucleotides outside the gene matches: 7. Germline V CDR1 and CDR2: MRHNA, SNTAGT. CDR3 length: 15 residues. DNA for the CDR3: TGTGCCAGCACCTTCGGACAGGGAACTGGAAACACCATATATTTT. Translated, it gives CASTFGQGTGNTIYF.

This chain uses TRBV2 with TRBJ1-1; D is unclear. Germline CDR1 reads SNHLY; CDR2 reads FYNNEI. This CDR3 has 16 residues. The V gene lost 3 bases and the J gene lost 0 bases, with 14 bases spanning the gap. In nucleotides, the CDR3 is TGTGCCAGCAGTGAGCAGGCCGCGCTCCTGAACACTGAAGCTTTCTTT. This sequence encodes CASSEQAALLNTEAFF.

The chain employs TRBV5-1 and TRBJ2-2, with 11 bases that match TRBD2. This CDR3 region has 16 residues. CDR1 is SGHRS and CDR2 is YFSETQ in the germline V gene. Trimming took 1 base from V and 6 from J; bases not matched to a gene: 5. CDR3 nucleotides: TGCGCCAGCAGCTTGACTAGCGGGAGTGCCGCCGGGGAGCTGTTTTTT. It is translated as CASSLTSGSAAGELFF.

Only a few counts were recorded for this clone. The chain joins TRBV5-1 to TRBJ2-1, with a possible D match to TRBD1 (6 bases). CDR3 length: 18 amino acids. Between the trimmed V and J ends, which lost 0 bases and 3 bases, there was a span of 19 bases. Germline-derived CDR1 and CDR2 are SGHRS and YFSETQ. Written as DNA, the CDR3 is TGCGCCAGCAGCTTGGTTCTGATCCTCGAGGGGGTCTACAATGAGCAGTTCTTC. Protein: CASSLVLILEGVYNEQFF. The whole variable domain, remainder taken from reference TRBV5-1 and TRBJ2-1, is KAGVTQTPRYLIKTRGQQVTLSCSPISGHRSVSWYQQTPGQGLQFLFEYFSETQRNKGNFPGRFSGRQFSNSRSEMNVSTLELGDSALYLCASSLVLILEGVYNEQFFGPGTRLTVL.